Here is one TCR beta chain with its context. Under the authors' procedure: Estimated nucleated cell counts came from reference gene primer amplification. TCRdb's copy holds only in-frame clones and misses some; the assay was immunoSEQ multiplex PCR. V and J calls and clone size come straight from that table; D and trimming were deduced from the DNA. The top ten hold around 10% of the sample, which has 65,000 or so clones, 87% seen once. This sample was included in a study of blood T cell repertoires in COVID-19. Study details: The United States, Italy and Spain were the sources of the acute and convalescent COVID-19 samples. The analysed material was cDNA or gDNA that came from T cells, B-cell-depleted T cells, or PBMCs.

From germline, CDR1 is MDHEN and CDR2 SYDVKM. Trimming cost V 5 bases and J 3 bases, with 20 bases left between them. This CDR3 contains 16 residues. Sequencing input: peripheral blood. The TCR sequence derives from a human donor with acute or convalescent COVID-19. The donor label of this sample is uncertain. The chain is built from TRBV28 and TRBJ2-7, with D maybe TRBD1 (8 bases). As DNA, the CDR3 is TGTGCCAGCAGTGATACAGGGGGGGGTAAAAACTACGAGCAGTACTTC. Protein sequence: CASSDTGGGKNYEQYF.